This T cell receptor beta chain is from a study of control samples from healthy donors and cancer patients. Method: immunoSEQ multiplex PCR; TCRdb's copy keeps in-frame clones and lacks some. This sample carries about 150,000 clones, about 94% of them seen once, and the ten largest clones take 12% to 15%. The specimen was PBMCs. The receptor comes from a man in his 60s with colorectal cancer.

CDR3: CASSPRRGGNTDTQYF. The CDR3 nucleotides are TGCGCCAGCAGCCCCCGGAGAGGGGGTAATACAGATACGCAGTATTTT. This sequence joins TRBV4-1 and TRBJ2-3; weak D call: TRBD1 (6 bases). The CDR3 extends over 16 amino acids. CDR1 MGHRA and CDR2 YSYEKL come from the germline V gene. V lost 4 bases and J lost 3, with 17 bases in between.